This T cell receptor (beta chain) was identified during a study of blood T cell repertoires in COVID-19. Background on the study: Samples taken during acute and convalescent COVID-19 were collected in the United States, Italy and Spain. T cells, B-cell-depleted T cells, or PBMCs provided the cDNA or gDNA that served as material.

Germline V CDR1 and CDR2: ENHRY, SYGVKD. J gave up 6 bases and V 10 bases, and 14 bases lay outside the gene matches. This CDR3 is built from 15 residues. This clone has only one observation. In the authors' workflow: Nucleated cell counts were estimated from reference gene primer amplification. Clones were sequenced by immunoSEQ multiplex PCR, and TCRdb holds only the in-frame ones, with some missing. V, J and clone size reflect that table, while D and trimming were determined from the DNA. The repertoire holds more than 50,000 clones, with 90% as singletons. V gene TRBV10-3 combines with J gene TRBJ2-1, with 8 bases identical to TRBD2. This clonotype was obtained from a man aged 55 to 69 with active COVID-19. The material sequenced was peripheral blood. The CDR3 spells CATVPQMAGGNEQFF. In nucleotides, the CDR3 is TGTGCCACGGTCCCCCAAATGGCGGGAGGCAATGAGCAGTTCTTC.